Sequencing of this T cell receptor (beta chain) was carried out in a study of T cells in Graves' hyperthyroidism and ophthalmopathy. Study-wide findings and caveats: Researchers report that a 13 V-J model separated ophthalmopathy from stable hyperthyroidism.

This clonotype appeared many times. Its antigen is unknown. The J segment lost 5 bases and the V segment lost 1 base, leaving 10 bases of the junction unmatched. In germline, CDR1 is SEHNR, CDR2 FQNEAQ (reference sequence). This CDR3 spans 17 amino acids. Amplification targeted TCR beta CDR3 regions from RNA transcripts. Carried out on the TCR CDR3, a first-round RT-PCR used the HTBI primer set. Using its own MiXCR run on the multiplex PCR reads, TCRdb lists one record per CDR3 protein. Among nearly 250,000 distinct CDR3 sequences listed, about a sixth were seen once. V usage is TRBV7-9 and J usage is TRBJ2-3; 9 bases align to TRBD2. The sample comprised blood. The receptor was isolated from a woman between 18 and 29 years old with Graves' ophthalmopathy. The CDR3 nucleotides are TGTGCCAGCAGCTTAGGAGTAGGTGCGGGAGGGCAAGATACGCAGTATTTT. This codes for CASSLGVGAGGQDTQYF.